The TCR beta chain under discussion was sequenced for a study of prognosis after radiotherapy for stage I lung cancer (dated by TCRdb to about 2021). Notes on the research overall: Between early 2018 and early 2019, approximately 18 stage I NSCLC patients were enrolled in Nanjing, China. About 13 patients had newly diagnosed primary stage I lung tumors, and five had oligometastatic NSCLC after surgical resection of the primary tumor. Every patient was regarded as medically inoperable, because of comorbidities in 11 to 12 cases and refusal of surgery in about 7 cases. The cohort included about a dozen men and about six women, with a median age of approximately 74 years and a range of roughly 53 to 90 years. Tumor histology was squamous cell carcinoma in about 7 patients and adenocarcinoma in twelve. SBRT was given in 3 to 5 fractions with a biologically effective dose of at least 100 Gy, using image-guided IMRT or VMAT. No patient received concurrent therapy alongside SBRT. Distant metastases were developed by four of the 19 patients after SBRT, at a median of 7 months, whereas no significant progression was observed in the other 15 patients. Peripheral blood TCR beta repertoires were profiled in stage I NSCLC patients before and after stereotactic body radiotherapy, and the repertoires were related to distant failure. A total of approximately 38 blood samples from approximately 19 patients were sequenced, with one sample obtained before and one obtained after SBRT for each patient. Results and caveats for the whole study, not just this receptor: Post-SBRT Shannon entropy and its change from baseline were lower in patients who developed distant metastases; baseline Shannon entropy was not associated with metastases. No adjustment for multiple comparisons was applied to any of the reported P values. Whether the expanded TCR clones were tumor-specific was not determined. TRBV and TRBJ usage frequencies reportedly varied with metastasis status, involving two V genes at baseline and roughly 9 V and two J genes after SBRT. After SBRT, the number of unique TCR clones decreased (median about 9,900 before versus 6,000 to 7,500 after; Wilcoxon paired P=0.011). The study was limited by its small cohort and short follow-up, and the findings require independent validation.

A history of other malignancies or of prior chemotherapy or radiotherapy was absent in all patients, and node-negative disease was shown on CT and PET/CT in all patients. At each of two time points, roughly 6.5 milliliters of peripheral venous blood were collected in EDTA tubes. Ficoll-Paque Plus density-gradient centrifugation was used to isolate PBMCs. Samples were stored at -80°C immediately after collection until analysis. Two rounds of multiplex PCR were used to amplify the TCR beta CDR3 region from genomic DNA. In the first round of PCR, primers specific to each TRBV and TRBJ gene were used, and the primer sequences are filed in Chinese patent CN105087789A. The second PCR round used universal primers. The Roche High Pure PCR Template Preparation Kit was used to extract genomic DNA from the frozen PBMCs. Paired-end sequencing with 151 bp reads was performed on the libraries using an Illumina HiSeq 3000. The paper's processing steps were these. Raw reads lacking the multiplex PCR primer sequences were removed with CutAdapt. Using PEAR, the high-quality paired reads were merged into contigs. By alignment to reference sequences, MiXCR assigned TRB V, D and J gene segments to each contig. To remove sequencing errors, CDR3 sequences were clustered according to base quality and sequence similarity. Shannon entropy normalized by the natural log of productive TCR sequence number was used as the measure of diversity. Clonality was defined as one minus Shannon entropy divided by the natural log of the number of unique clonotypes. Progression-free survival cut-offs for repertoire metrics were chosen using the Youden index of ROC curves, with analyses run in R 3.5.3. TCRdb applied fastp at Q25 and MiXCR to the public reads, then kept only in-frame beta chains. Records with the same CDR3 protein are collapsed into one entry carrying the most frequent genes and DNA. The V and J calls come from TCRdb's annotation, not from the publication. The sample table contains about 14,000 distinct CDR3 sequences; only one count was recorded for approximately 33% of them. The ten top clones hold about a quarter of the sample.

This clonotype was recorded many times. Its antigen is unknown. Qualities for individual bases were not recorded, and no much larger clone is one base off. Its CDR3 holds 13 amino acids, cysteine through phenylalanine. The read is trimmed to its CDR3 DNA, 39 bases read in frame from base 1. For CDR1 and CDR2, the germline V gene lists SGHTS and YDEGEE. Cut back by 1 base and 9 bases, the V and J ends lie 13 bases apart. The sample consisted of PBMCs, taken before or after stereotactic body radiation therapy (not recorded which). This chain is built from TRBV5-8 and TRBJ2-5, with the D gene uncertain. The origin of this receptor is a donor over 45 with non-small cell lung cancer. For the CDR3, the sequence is CASSLLEVSAQYF. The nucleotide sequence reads TGTGCCAGCAGCTTGTTAGAAGTATCGGCCCAGTACTTC. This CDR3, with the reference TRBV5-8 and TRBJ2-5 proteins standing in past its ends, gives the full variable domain EAGVTQSPTHLIKTRGQQATLRCSPISGHTSVYWYQQALGLGLQFLLWYDEGEERNRGNFPPRFSGRQFPNYSSELNVNALELEDSALYLCASSLLEVSAQYFGPGTRLLVL.